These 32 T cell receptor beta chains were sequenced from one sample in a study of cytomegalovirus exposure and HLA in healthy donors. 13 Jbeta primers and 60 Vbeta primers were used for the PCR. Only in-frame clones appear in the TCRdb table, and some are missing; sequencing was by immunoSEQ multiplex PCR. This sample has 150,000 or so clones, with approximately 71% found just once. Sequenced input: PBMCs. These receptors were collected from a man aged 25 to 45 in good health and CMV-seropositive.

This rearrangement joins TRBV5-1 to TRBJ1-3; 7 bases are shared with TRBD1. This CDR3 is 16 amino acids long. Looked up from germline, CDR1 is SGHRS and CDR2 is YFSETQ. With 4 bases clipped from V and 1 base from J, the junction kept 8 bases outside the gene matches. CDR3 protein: CASSPDRVWSGNTIYF. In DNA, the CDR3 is TGCGCCAGCAGCCCTGACAGGGTTTGGTCTGGAAACACCATATATTTT.

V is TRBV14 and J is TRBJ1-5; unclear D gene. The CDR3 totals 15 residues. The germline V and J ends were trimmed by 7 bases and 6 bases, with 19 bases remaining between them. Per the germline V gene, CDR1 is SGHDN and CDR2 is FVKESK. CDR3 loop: CASNPVGSGCQPQHF. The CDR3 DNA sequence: TGTGCCAGCAACCCCGTGGGGTCGGGATGTCAGCCCCAGCATTTT.

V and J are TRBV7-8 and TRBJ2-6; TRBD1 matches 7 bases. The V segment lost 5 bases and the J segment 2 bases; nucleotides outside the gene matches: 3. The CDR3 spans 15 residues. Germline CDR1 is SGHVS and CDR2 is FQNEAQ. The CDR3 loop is CASSDRVPGANVLTF. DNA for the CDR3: TGTGCCAGCAGCGACAGGGTCCCTGGGGCCAACGTCCTGACTTTC.

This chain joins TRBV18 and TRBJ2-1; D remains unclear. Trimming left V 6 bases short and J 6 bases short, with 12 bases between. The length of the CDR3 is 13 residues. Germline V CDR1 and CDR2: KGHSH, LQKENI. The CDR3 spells CASSSVPGNEQFF. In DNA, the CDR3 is TGTGCCAGCTCCTCGGTCCCCGGCAATGAGCAGTTCTTC.

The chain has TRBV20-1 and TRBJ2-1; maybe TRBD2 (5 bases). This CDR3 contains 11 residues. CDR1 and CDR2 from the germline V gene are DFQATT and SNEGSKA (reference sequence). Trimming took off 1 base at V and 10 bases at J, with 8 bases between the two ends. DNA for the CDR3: TGCAGTGCTAGAGTACCGGGGGAGCAGTTCTTC. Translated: CSARVPGEQFF.

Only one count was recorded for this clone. The CDR3 DNA sequence: TGTGCCAGCAGCTCGGGACAGGGGGGCTACGAGCAGTACTTC. This translates into CASSSGQGGYEQYF. The rearrangement joins TRBV7-9 to TRBJ2-7, with 11 bases lining up with TRBD1. Germline V gene lookup returns CDR1 SEHNR and CDR2 FQNEAQ (reference sequence). V shed 4 bases, J shed 3 bases, and the junction held 2 bases outside the gene matches. The CDR3 has 14 amino acids. Drawing the rest from reference TRBV7-9 and TRBJ2-7, the complete variable domain is DTGVSQNPRHKITKRGQNVTFRCDPISEHNRLYWYRQTLGQGPEFLTYFQNEAQLEKSRLLSDRFSAERPKGSFSTLEIQRTEQGDSAMYLCASSSGQGGYEQYFGPGTRLTVT.

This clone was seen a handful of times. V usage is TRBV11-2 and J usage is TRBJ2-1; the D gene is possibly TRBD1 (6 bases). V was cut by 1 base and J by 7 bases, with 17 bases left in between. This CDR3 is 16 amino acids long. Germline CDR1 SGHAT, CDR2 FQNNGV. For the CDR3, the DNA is TGTGCCAGCAGCTTAGTAGGGGGAGTTGGTAGAAATGAGCAGTTCTTC. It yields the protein CASSLVGGVGRNEQFF.

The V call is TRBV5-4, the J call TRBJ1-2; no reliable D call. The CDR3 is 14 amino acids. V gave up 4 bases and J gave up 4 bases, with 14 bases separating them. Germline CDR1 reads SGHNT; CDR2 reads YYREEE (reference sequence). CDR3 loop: CASSQEFSPYGYTF. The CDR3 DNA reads TGTGCCAGCAGCCAAGAATTTAGTCCCTATGGCTACACCTTC.

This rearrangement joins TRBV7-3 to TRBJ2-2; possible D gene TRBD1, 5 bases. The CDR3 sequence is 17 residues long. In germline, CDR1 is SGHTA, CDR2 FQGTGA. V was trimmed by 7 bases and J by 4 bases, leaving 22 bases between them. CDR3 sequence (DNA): TGTGCCAGCACCCCAGAGCAGGGTAGAGTTAGCACCGGGGAGCTGTTTTTT. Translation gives CASTPEQGRVSTGELFF.

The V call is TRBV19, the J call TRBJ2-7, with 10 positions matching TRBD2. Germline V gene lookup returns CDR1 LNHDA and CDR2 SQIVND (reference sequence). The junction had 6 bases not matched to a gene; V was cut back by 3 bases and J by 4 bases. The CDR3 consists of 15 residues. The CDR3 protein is CASSIRLAGAYEQYF. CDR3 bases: TGTGCCAGTAGTATCCGCCTAGCGGGAGCGTACGAGCAGTACTTC.

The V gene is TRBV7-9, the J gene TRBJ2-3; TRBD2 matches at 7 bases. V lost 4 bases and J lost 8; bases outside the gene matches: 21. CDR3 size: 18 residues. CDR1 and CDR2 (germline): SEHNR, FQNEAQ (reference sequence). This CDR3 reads CASSSISEAGRPVPTQYF. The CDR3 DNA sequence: TGTGCCAGCAGCTCAATATCAGAAGCGGGACGCCCCGTTCCTACGCAGTATTTT.

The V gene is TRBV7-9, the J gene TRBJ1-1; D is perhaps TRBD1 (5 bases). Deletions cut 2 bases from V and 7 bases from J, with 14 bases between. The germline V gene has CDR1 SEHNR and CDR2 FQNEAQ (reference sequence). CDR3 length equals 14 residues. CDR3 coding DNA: TGTGCCAGCAGCTTAAGGCAGGGCTTCGTTGAAGCTTTCTTT. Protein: CASSLRQGFVEAFF.

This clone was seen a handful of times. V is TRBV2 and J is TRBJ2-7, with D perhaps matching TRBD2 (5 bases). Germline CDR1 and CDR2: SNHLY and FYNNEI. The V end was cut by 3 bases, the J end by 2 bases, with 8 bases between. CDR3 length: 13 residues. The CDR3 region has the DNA TGTGCCAGCAGTGACGGGATGGCCTACGAGCAGTACTTC. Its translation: CASSDGMAYEQYF. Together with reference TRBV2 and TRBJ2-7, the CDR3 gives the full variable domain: EPEVTQTPSHQVTQMGQEVILRCVPISNHLYFYWYRQILGQKVEFLVSFYNNEISEKSEIFDDQFSVERPDGSNFTLKIRSTKLEDSAMYFCASSDGMAYEQYFGPGTRLTVT.

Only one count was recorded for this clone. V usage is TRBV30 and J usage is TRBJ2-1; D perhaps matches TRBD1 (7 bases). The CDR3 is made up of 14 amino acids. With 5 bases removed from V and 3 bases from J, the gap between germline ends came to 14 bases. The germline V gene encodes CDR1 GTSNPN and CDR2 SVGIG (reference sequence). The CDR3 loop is CAWVAGGYYNEQFF. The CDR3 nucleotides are TGTGCCTGGGTGGCAGGGGGGTACTACAATGAGCAGTTCTTC.

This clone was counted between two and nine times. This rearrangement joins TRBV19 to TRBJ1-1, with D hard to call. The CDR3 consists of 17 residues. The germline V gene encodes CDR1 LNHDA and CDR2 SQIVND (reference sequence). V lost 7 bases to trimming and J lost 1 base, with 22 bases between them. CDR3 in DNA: TGTGCCAGTACCCTTACCCCCCTCGGACTGACGAACACTGAAGCTTTCTTT. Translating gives CASTLTPLGLTNTEAFF.

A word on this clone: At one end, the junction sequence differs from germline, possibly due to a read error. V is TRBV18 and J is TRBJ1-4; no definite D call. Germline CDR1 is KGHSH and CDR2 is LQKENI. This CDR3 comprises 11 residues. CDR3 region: CASSRDEKLFF. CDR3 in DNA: TGTGCCAGCTCCCGTGATGAGAAACTGTTTTTT.

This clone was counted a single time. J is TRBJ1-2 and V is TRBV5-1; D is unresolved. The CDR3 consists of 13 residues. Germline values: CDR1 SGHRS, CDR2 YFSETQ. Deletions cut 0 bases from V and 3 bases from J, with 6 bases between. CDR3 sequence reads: CASSLGAYYGYTF. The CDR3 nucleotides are TGCGCCAGCAGCTTGGGGGCTTACTATGGCTACACCTTC.

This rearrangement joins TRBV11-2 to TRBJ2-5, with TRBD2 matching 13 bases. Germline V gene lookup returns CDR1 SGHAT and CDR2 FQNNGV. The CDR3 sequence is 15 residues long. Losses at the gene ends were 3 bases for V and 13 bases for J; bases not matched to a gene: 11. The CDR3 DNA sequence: TGTGCCAGCAGCTTCTCCGGGACTAGCGGGGATAGAAGGTACTTC. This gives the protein CASSFSGTSGDRRYF. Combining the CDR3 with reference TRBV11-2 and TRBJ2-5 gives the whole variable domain EAGVAQSPRYKIIEKRQSVAFWCNPISGHATLYWYQQILGQGPKLLIQFQNNGVVDDSQLPKDRFSAERLKGVDSTLKIQPAKLEDSAVYLCASSFSGTSGDRRYFGPGTRLLVL.

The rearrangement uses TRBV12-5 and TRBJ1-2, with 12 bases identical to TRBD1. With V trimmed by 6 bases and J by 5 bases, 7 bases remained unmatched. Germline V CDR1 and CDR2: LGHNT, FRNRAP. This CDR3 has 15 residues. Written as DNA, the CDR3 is TGTGCTAGTGGACCTGGGACAGGGGGCGCGTATGGCTACACCTTC. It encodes CASGPGTGGAYGYTF.

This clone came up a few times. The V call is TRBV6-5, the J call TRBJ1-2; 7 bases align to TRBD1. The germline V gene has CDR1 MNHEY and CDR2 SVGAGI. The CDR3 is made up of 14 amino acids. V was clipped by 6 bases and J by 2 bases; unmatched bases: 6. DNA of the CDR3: TGTGCCAGCAGCCCAGGGACAGCCAACTATGGCTACACCTTC. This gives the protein CASSPGTANYGYTF.

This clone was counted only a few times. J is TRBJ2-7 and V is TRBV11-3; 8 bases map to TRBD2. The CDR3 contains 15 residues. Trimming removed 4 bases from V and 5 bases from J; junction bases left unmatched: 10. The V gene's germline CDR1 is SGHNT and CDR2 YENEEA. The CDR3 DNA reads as TGTGCCAGCAGCTCCAGCGGGAGTCTGCGGGACGAGCAGTACTTC. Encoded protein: CASSSSGSLRDEQYF. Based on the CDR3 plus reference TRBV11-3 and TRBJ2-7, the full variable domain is EAGVVQSPRYKIIEKKQPVAFWCNPISGHNTLYWYLQNLGQGPELLIRYENEEAVDDSQLPKDRFSAERLKGVDSTLKIQPAELGDSAVYLCASSSSGSLRDEQYFGPGTRLTVT.

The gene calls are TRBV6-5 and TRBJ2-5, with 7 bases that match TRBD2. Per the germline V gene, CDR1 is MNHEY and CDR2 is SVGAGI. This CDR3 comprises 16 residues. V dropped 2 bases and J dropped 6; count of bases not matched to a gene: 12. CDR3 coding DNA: TGTGCCAGCAGTTACCCTGGACTAGAGGGGCTCAAGACCCAGTACTTC. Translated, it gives CASSYPGLEGLKTQYF.

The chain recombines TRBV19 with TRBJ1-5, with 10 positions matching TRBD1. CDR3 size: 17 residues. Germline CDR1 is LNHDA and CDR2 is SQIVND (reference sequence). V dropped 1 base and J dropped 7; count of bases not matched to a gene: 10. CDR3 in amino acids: CASSIVSSGQGIQPQHF. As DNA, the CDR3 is TGTGCCAGTAGTATAGTATCGTCGGGACAGGGGATCCAGCCCCAGCATTTT.

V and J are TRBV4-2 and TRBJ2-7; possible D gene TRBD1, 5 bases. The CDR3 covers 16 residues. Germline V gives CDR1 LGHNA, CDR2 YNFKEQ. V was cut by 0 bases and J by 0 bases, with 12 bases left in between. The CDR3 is CASSQDNGGASYEQYF. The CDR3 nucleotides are TGTGCCAGCAGCCAAGATAATGGTGGGGCCTCCTACGAGCAGTACTTC.

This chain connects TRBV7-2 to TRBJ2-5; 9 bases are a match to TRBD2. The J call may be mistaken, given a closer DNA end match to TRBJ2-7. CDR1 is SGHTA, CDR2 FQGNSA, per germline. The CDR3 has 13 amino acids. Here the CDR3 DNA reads TGTGCCAGCCAGCGGGAGGTGTGGCACGAGCAGTACTTC. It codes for CASQREVWHEQYF.

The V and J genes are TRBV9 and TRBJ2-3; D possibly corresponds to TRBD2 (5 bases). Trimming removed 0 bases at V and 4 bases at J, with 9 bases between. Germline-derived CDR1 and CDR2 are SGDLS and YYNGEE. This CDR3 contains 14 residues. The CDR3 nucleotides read TGTGCCAGCAGCGTAGGAGGGATTGCAGATACGCAGTATTTT. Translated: CASSVGGIADTQYF.

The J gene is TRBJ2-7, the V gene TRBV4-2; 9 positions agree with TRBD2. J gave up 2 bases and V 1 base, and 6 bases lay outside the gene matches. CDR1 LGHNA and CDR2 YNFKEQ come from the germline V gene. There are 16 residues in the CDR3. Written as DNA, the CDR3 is TGTGCCAGCAGCCAAGCCCAGTTAGCGGGGGCCTACGAGCAGTACTTC. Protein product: CASSQAQLAGAYEQYF.

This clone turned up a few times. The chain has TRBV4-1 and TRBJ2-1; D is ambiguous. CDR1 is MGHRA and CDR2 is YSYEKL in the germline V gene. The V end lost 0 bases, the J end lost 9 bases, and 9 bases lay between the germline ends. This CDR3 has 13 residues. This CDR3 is CASSQDPVREQFF. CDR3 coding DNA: TGCGCCAGCAGCCAAGACCCCGTGCGTGAGCAGTTCTTC.

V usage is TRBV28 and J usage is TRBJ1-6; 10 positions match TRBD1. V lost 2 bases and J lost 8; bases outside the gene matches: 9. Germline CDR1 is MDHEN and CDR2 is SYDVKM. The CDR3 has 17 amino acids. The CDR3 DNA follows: TGTGCCAGCAGTTTAGGACAGGGGGTTAATACGGATTCACCCCTCCACTTT. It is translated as CASSLGQGVNTDSPLHF.

In DNA form, the CDR3 reads TGTGCCAGCAGTTTATCCCAGGTACAAGTGGGTGGCTACACCTTC. This gives the protein CASSLSQVQVGGYTF. This chain connects TRBV27 to TRBJ1-2, with D uncertain. Per the germline V gene, CDR1 is MNHEY and CDR2 is SMNVEV (reference sequence). The length of the CDR3 is 15 residues. Trimming left V 0 bases short and J 7 bases short, with 15 bases between.

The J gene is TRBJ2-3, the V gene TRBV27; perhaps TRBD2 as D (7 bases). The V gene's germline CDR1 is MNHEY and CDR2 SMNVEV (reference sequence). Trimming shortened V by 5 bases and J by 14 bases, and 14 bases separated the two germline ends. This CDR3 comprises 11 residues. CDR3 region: CASSDGRGVYF. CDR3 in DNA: TGTGCCAGCAGTGATGGGAGGGGGGTGTATTTT.

The CDR3 DNA reads as TGCAGCGTTGAGTTTACAATATCCTACAATGAGCAGTTCTTC. This codes for CSVEFTISYNEQFF. The genes are TRBV29-1 and TRBJ2-1; D gene uncertain. The germline gives CDR1 SQVTM, CDR2 ANQGSEA. The CDR3 spans 14 residues. V lost 3 bases and J 1 base, leaving 10 bases between the germline ends.